This T cell receptor (beta chain) was identified during a study of Ad26.COV2.S vaccination and SARS-CoV-2 variants. Regarding the study as a whole: Post-vaccination spike-specific CD8+ and CD4+ T cell responses reportedly had substantial breadth. Measurements of TCR breadth and depth may have given underestimates of the total T cell responses. Participants in the vaccine arm had higher spike-specific TCR breadth; placebo recipients had lower.

Concerning this clone: Its matching antigen is unknown.

V gave up 3 bases and J gave up 4 bases; unmatched junction bases: 6. From germline, CDR1 is SGHAT and CDR2 FQNNGV. This CDR3 is 16 amino acids long. Data came from immunoSEQ multiplex PCR; TCRdb stores just in-frame clones and leaves some out. The profile shows over 85,000 clones, over 60% of them singletons. The J gene is TRBJ2-3, the V gene TRBV11-2; 11 bases are shared with TRBD1. This TCR came from a human donor who had recovered from COVID-19. The starting material was peripheral blood, obtained after recovery from COVID-19. The CDR3 reads CASSFAGQGASDTQYF. The CDR3 DNA sequence: TGTGCCAGCAGCTTCGCCGGACAGGGGGCGTCAGATACGCAGTATTTT.